This T cell receptor (beta chain) was obtained from a study of blood T cells in healthy people across ages. Germline CDR1 and CDR2: LGHNA and YNFKEQ. The V end lost 0 bases, the J end lost 2 bases, and 17 bases lay between the germline ends. The CDR3 is made up of 18 amino acids. A remark on this clonotype: Its antigen is currently unknown.

Through a sample-barcoded 5' primer and a J-beta primer mix, a second PCR was run for about 6 to 11 cycles. A single record per CDR3 protein comes from TCRdb applying MiXCR to the 5' RACE reads. The sample includes around 1.5 million distinct CDR3 sequences, approximately 59% of them seen just once. General study results and limits: Possibly confounding the expanded clonotype changes was the fact that donor CMV status was unknown. Naive T cell percentage by flow cytometry tracked strongly with beta diversity. The diversity estimates, figures obtained from one million T cells, were considered underestimates. Per million T cells, the diversity of TCR beta decreased roughly linearly as age advanced.

The chain links TRBV4-2 to TRBJ2-4; D is undetermined. The receptor's source is a man between 18 and 35 years old in good health. The sequenced sample was blood. The CDR3 region is CASSQEFGLGSSKNIQYF. The CDR3 DNA sequence: TGTGCCAGCAGCCAAGAGTTTGGTCTAGGAAGCTCCAAAAACATTCAGTACTTC.